This T cell receptor beta chain was observed in a study of metastatic and nonmetastatic thyroid tumors. Whole-study context: Repertoire comparisons spanned blood and tumor or nodule tissue from malignant and benign thyroid patients.

This CDR3 has 16 amino acids. CDR1 and CDR2 from the germline V gene are SQVTM and ANQGSEA. V dropped 1 base and J dropped 1; count of bases not matched to a gene: 6. Study-wide results and limits: Relative to benign nodules, malignant thyroid tumors were reportedly characterized by significantly elevated TCR beta diversity in blood and tumor.

Patients had received no treatment of any kind before thyroid surgery. How the authors handled the data: CDR3 was compared across clinicopathological groups, and the resulting differences were used to build a distant-metastasis classifier for papillary thyroid cancer. TCRdb re-called the PCR reads with MiXCR. TCRdb assigned the V and J calls; the authors' analysis was not used. The sample consists of around 20,000 clones, approximately 11% of them appearing once. This clone was detected only a few times. The antigen is undetermined. A single base separates this from a much larger clone, so it may be a read error.

This TCR was sampled from a female donor with papillary thyroid cancer or a benign thyroid nodule (not recorded which). Some clones in this sample may be carry-over from other donors' samples. This sequence joins TRBV29-1 and TRBJ2-1; TRBD2 matches 8 bases. The sequenced material came from blood. The CDR3 is CSVEGLGGVSYNEQFF. DNA of the CDR3: TGCAGCGTTGAAGGCCTCGGGGGGGTGTCCTACAATGAGCAGTTCTTC.